A selection of T cell receptor beta chains follows, all from one sample in a study of blood T cell repertoires in COVID-19. Profiled with immunoSEQ multiplex PCR; TCRdb holds only in-frame clones, not every one. The sample shows 200,000 to 250,000 clones, 70% to 90% of them seen only once. Sequenced: PBMCs or T cells enriched from blood (not recorded which). The receptors originated from a man aged 45-65 years who had been exposed to COVID-19. Both conserved end residues are part of each CDR3. The D gene is left open where the match is weak. Size is omitted from some rows. Given values are once, few, many or a class for expanded clones.

D,J,size,V,CDR3
TRBD1,TRBJ1-2,.,TRBV25-1,CASSGRQGPNYGYTF
.,TRBJ2-6,.,TRBV10-1,CASSEPPGSGANVLTF
.,TRBJ1-1,.,TRBV7-9,CASSLSGGGRDTEAFF
.,TRBJ2-4,.,TRBV12-3/TRBV12-4,CASSLVNRDIQYF
TRBD1,TRBJ1-6,.,TRBV27,CASSFGQGNSPLHF
TRBD1,TRBJ2-5,.,TRBV19,CASSRDRVGETQYF
TRBD2,TRBJ2-1,.,TRBV7-2,CASSFGLAYNEQFF
.,TRBJ1-2,once,TRBV19,CASSIQGRRESYTF
.,TRBJ1-1,.,TRBV21-1,CASGTLAGSEAFF
.,TRBJ1-1,.,TRBV7-9,CASIQQGVNTEAFF
TRBD1,TRBJ1-3,few,TRBV7-7,CASSLETGLDLYF
TRBD2,TRBJ2-1,.,TRBV7-2,CASTPSSGGYNEQFF
.,TRBJ1-1,.,TRBV30,CAWRGSTGANTEAFF
.,TRBJ1-1,once,TRBV19,CASSMGGGFDTEAFF
TRBD2,TRBJ2-3,.,TRBV5-4,CASSLAGVSTDTQYF
.,TRBJ1-4,.,TRBV4-1,CASSQENREGKLFF
TRBD1,TRBJ1-5,.,TRBV4-1,CASSQADRGHQPQHF
.,TRBJ1-5,.,TRBV7-9,CASSPSSGFQPQHF
TRBD2,TRBJ2-4,few,TRBV4-2,CASSKDPVSGTKNIQYF
TRBD1,TRBJ1-1,.,TRBV6-4,CARWGTGTEAFF
.,TRBJ2-2,.,TRBV5-4,CASSLVVSGELFF
.,TRBJ2-6,.,TRBV5-1,CASSLVGFGYGSGANVLTF
.,TRBJ1-1,.,TRBV12-3/TRBV12-4,CASSLYAEAFF
TRBD1,TRBJ1-5,.,TRBV5-6,CASSLGQGWSQPQHF
.,TRBJ2-2,.,TRBV5-4,CASSPGMNTGELFF
TRBD1,TRBJ2-2,.,TRBV5-1,CASSVGQGHTGELFF
TRBD2,TRBJ2-7,.,TRBV18,CASSLAGALYEQYF
TRBD2,TRBJ2-1,.,TRBV6-2/TRBV6-3,CASSTFLGSGGINEQFF
TRBD2,TRBJ2-3,few,TRBV7-6,CASSLRPLQVAGAGTDTQYF
TRBD1,TRBJ2-7,.,TRBV28,CASRATGNHYEQYF
.,TRBJ1-1,.,TRBV11-1,CASSQNTEAFF
.,TRBJ2-2,.,TRBV5-1,CASSLAEGAGELFF
.,TRBJ1-5,.,TRBV6-5,CASKKVTNSNQPQHF
.,TRBJ1-1,.,TRBV7-2,CASSTRTVVSFF
.,TRBJ1-2,once,TRBV19,CASSNFNRDYGYTF
TRBD1,TRBJ2-1,.,TRBV12-5,CASGFQGVNNEQFF
TRBD2,TRBJ2-6,.,TRBV7-6,CASSLALGRAGANVLTF
.,TRBJ1-2,.,TRBV29-1,CSVDPQVGYTF
.,TRBJ2-3,.,TRBV6-6,CASSYPPEVLTDTQYF
.,TRBJ1-2,.,TRBV28,CASRQQGGVYGYTF
TRBD1,TRBJ1-5,.,TRBV19,CASRTHRGGNQPQHF
.,TRBJ1-2,.,TRBV7-8,CASSLGATKNYGYTF
.,TRBJ1-3,.,TRBV7-2,CASSLGSGSAGNTIYF